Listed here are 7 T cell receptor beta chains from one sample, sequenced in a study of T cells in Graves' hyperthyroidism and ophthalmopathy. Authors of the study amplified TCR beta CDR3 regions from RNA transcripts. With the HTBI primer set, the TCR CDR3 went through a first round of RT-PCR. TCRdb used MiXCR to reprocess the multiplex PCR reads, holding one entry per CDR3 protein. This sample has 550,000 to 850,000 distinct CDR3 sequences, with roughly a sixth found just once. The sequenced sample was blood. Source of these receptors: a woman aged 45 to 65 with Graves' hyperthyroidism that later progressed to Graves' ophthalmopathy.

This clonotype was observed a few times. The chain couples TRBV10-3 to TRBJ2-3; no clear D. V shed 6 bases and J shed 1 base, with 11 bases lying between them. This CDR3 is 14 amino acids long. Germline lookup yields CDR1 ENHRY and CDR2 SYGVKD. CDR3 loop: CAIRADLGTDTQYF. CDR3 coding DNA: TGTGCCATCAGGGCGGATCTTGGCACAGATACGCAGTATTTT.

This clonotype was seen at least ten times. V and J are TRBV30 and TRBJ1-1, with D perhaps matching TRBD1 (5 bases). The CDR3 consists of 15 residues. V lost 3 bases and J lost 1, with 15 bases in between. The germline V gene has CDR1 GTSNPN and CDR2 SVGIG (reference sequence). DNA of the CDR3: TGTGCCTGGAGACCTCGGACAACCCCGAACACTGAAGCTTTCTTT. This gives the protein CAWRPRTTPNTEAFF.

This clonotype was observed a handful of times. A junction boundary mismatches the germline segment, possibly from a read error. Written as DNA, the CDR3 is TGTGCCAACAGCTTAGACAGGGGCGCTGAAGCTTTCTTT. Translating gives CANSLDRGAEAFF. The chain joins TRBV7-6 to TRBJ1-1, with 8 bases matching TRBD1. Germline lookup yields CDR1 SGHVS and CDR2 FNYEAQ. CDR3 size: 13 residues.

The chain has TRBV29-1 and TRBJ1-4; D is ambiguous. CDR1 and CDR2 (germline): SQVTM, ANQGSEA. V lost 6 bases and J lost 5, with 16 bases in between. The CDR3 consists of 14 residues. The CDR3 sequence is CSVSSGDGNEKLFF. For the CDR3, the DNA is TGCAGCGTCAGCTCGGGCGACGGGAATGAAAAACTGTTTTTT.

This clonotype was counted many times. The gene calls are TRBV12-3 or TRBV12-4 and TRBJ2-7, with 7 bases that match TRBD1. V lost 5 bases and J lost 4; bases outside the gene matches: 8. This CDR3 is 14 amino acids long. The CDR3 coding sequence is TGTGCCAGCAGTCCTCCGGGACAGTTGTACGAGCAGTACTTC. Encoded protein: CASSPPGQLYEQYF.

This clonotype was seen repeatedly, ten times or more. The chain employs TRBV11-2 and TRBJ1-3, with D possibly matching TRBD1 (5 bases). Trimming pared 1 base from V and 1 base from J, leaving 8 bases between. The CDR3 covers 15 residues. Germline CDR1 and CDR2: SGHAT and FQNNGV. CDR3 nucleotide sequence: TGTGCCAGCAGCTTAGTTCAGGGTTCTGGAAACACCATATATTTT. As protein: CASSLVQGSGNTIYF.

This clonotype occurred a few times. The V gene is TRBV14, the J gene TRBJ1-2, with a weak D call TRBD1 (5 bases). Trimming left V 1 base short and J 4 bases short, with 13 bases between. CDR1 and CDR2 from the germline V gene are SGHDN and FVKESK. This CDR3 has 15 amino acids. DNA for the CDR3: TGTGCCAGCAGCCAAGCCTCCGGGGACGGCTATGGCTACACCTTC. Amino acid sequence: CASSQASGDGYGYTF.